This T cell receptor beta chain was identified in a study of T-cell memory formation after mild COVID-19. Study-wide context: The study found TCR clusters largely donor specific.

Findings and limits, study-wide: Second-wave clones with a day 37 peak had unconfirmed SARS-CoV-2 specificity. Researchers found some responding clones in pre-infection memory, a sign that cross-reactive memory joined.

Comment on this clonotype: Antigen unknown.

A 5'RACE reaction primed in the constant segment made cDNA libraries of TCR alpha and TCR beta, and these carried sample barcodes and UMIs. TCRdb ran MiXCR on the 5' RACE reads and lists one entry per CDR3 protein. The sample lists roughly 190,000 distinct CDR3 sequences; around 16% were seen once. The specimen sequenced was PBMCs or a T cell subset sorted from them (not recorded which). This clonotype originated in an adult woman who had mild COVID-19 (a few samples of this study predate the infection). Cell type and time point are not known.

The CDR3, as DNA: TGTGCCAGCAGGGACGGACCTAACTACGAGCAGTACTTC. It is translated as CASRDGPNYEQYF. This chain links TRBV25-1 with TRBJ2-7; D gene ambiguous. The V end lost 6 bases, the J end lost 3 bases, and 12 bases lay between the germline ends. The CDR3 covers 13 residues. CDR1 is MGHDK, CDR2 SYGVNS, per germline.